The clone carrying this TCR beta chain was seen repeatedly, ten times or more. Using its own MiXCR run on the 5' RACE reads, TCRdb lists one record per CDR3 protein. Of some 49,000 distinct CDR3 sequences listed, 10% are singletons. Time point here: longitudinal time-point 1 (baseline). The CDR3 length is 15 residues. The trim removed 4 bases at V and 7 bases at J, leaving 12 bases unmatched. From germline, CDR1 is SGHRS and CDR2 YFSETQ. These data come from a study of neurological immune-mediated disorders. Sequencing was done on a sample of PBMCs. J is TRBJ1-2 and V is TRBV5-1; 8 bases map to TRBD1. This TCR was sampled from a middle-aged woman in good health. CDR3 DNA sequence: TGCGCCAGCAGCCTAGGACAGGGTGAGGACGGTGGCTACACCTTC. It is translated as CASSLGQGEDGGYTF.